The subject of this entry is one TCR beta chain. Additional DNA sequences in this sample encode the identical CDR3. This sample was included in a study of T cells in localized non-small cell lung cancer. Libraries were prepared by immunoSEQ multiplex PCR; TCRdb keeps only in-frame clonotypes and omits some of them. The repertoire has around 35,000 clones, about 80% of them found once; the top ten carry approximately 16%. Sequencing used peripheral blood, obtained before any cancer treatment. This clonotype originated in a male donor at least 60 years old with stage III squamous cell lung carcinoma.

The CDR3 DNA reads as TGCGCCAGCAGCCAAGATTGGGGGAATTATGGCTACACCTTC. Residues: CASSQDWGNYGYTF. V and J are TRBV4-3 and TRBJ1-2, with D maybe TRBD1 (5 bases). CDR3 size: 14 residues. Trimming took 0 bases from V and 5 from J, leaving 10 bases between them. CDR1 LGHNA and CDR2 YSLEER come from the germline V gene.